This TCR beta chain was documented in a study of cytomegalovirus exposure and HLA in healthy donors (TCRdb year 2017). With respect to the entire study: According to a later analysis, the 120 validation repertoires were produced on the same platform as the 680 or so repertoires of the first cohort. The study aimed to test whether cataloging public T cell receptors could reveal signatures of past pathogen exposure. Besides the first cohort of 550 to 750 subjects, a separate validation cohort made up of 120 different subjects was used. The study combined high-throughput TCR immunosequencing, statistical association of individual TCRs with disease status, and machine learning to predict cytomegalovirus infection status. What the work shows at the level of the full study, not this receptor alone: A later analysis lacked HLA typing for the validation cohort, so it scored co-occurrence in that cohort across all 110 or so repertoires. Cytomegalovirus status was reported to be diagnosed by the classifier with high specificity and sensitivity in both the original and validation cohorts. Across donors, most TCR sequences were observed very rarely, whereas some public TCRs were present in many individuals. A total of 150 or so TCR beta chains were listed by the study as associated with cytomegalovirus. In vitro tests confirmed that a few of the cytomegalovirus-associated TCR beta chains recognize cytomegalovirus antigens. According to the authors, the approach could potentially be generalized to other disease states and immunological phenotypes. Of the cluster scores, about 94% were above 0 in a later analysis, which found that TCRs clustered in the first cohort also tended to co-occur in the 110 or so validation repertoires.

Looking up the germline V gene yields CDR1 MDHEN and CDR2 SYDVKM. The CDR3 spans 18 residues, from the cysteine through the phenylalanine. The sequence is cut down to CDR3 DNA, 54 bases in frame from base 1. At the junction V is shortened by 5 bases and J by 2 bases; bases outside the gene matches: 15. A note on this clone: Its cognate antigen has yet to be identified. Nothing much larger sits one base from this clone, and base qualities are not available.

Preparation of the library involved the immunoSEQ multiplex PCR assay. The published analysis was carried out like this. A statistical classification framework was built for diagnosing cytomegalovirus status from the catalog of TCR beta chain sequences. What TCRdb holds here is the immuneACCESS table cut down to in-frame rearrangements. Part of the clones is not present; checked against another copy, under half of the missing clones reflect an unresolved V gene, and the others are unexplained. The V and J calls and the clone size are those of that table, but D and trimming were determined from the DNA. The sample has roughly 56,000 clones on record, roughly nine tenths of them singletons. Around 2.2% of the sample rests with the top ten. The donors belonged to the validation cohort of around 130 subjects, which was separate from the roughly 670-subject first cohort.

The origin of this receptor is a woman under 40 in good health and CMV-seronegative. Sequencing was carried out using PBMCs. The rearranged segments are TRBV28 and TRBJ1-1; 9 central bases correspond to TRBD1. The nucleotides read TGTGCCAGCAGTCCAAGGTGGGGACAGGGCAGATATAACACTGAAGCTTTCTTT. This sequence encodes CASSPRWGQGRYNTEAFF.